This T cell receptor beta chain was captured in a study of blood T cell repertoires in COVID-19. Study details: COVID-19 samples, acute and convalescent, were from the United States, Italy and Spain.

Unmatched junction bases numbered 3, after V lost 1 base and J lost 2 bases. The CDR3 loop spans 15 amino acids. The germline V gene encodes CDR1 LGHNA and CDR2 YNFKEQ. Assay used: immunoSEQ multiplex PCR; TCRdb lists only in-frame clones, some missing. The sample carries 55,000 to 70,000 clones, around 84% recorded once. The chain carries TRBV4-2 and TRBJ2-3; 7 bases agree with TRBD1. This TCR was recovered from a man aged 50-60 years with acute or convalescent COVID-19. Sequenced input: peripheral blood. For the CDR3, the DNA is TGTGCCAGCAGCCAAGTGACAGGGCTCACAGATACGCAGTATTTT. Protein product: CASSQVTGLTDTQYF.